One sample yielded the 19 T cell receptor beta chains listed below, sequenced in a study of CD8 T cells in ankylosing spondylitis. MiXCR was run by TCRdb on the 5' RACE reads, yielding one entry per CDR3 protein. The table includes 250,000 to 400,000 distinct CDR3 sequences, around 10% detected once. Sequenced material: blood, either unsorted or a sorted T cell fraction (not recorded which). The receptors were gathered from a female donor with ankylosing spondylitis or in good health (not recorded which).

With regard to this clonotype: It may be a read error: a sequence one base away is much more abundant. This chain's CDR3 is CAGSLWGVGEKLFF. In DNA, the CDR3 is TGCGCCGGCAGCTTGTGGGGGGTAGGCGAAAAACTGTTTTTT. The chain employs TRBV5-1 and TRBJ1-4; D is possibly TRBD1 (5 bases). The CDR3 is made up of 14 amino acids. CDR1 is SGHRS, CDR2 YFSETQ, per germline. The variable domain in full, completed from reference TRBV5-1 and TRBJ1-4, reads KAGVTQTPRYLIKTRGQQVTLSCSPISGHRSVSWYQQTPGQGLQFLFEYFSETQRNKGNFPGRFSGRQFSNSRSEMNVSTLELGDSALYLCAGSLWGVGEKLFFGSGTQLSVL.

The table lists this clonotype with a few counts. The chain recombines TRBV5-1 with TRBJ2-7, with unresolved D. V shed 0 bases and J shed 7 bases, with 17 bases lying between them. Germline loops: CDR1 SGHRS, CDR2 YFSETQ. This CDR3 spans 15 amino acids. The CDR3 nucleotides are TGCGCCAGCAGCTTGGAAACCCAAACCCTTAGGGAGCAGTACTTC. It translates to CASSLETQTLREQYF.

This clonotype was seen at least ten times. The J gene is TRBJ2-5, the V gene TRBV6-1; unclear D gene. The V gene's germline CDR1 is MNHNS and CDR2 SASEGT. The ends were cut back, 5 bases at V and 2 bases at J, with 15 bases in the middle. This CDR3 region has 15 residues. CDR3 sequence reads: CASSPLRAGQETQYF. The CDR3 DNA follows: TGTGCCAGCAGTCCCCTTCGAGCAGGACAAGAGACCCAGTACTTC.

The genes are TRBV9 and TRBJ2-2; unclear D gene. This CDR3 is 14 amino acids long. Per the germline V gene, CDR1 is SGDLS and CDR2 is YYNGEE. Between the trimmed V and J ends, which lost 0 bases and 6 bases, there was a span of 9 bases. The CDR3: CASSVGSEAGELFF. The CDR3 DNA reads TGTGCCAGCAGCGTAGGAAGTGAGGCCGGGGAGCTGTTTTTT.

This clonotype came up many times. The V gene is TRBV9, the J gene TRBJ1-2; D not resolved. This CDR3 has 11 residues. V shed 4 bases and J shed 7 bases, with 8 bases lying between them. The V gene's germline CDR1 is SGDLS and CDR2 YYNGEE. Written as DNA, the CDR3 is TGTGCCAGCAGCTCCGACCGTGGCTACACCTTC. Protein product: CASSSDRGYTF.

This clonotype was detected only a few times. V gene TRBV7-3 combines with J gene TRBJ2-2, with D unresolved. Germline V gives CDR1 SGHTA, CDR2 FQGTGA. This CDR3 has 14 residues. V lost 6 bases and J 3 bases, leaving 11 bases between the germline ends. CDR3 amino acids: CASRIRADTGELFF. CDR3 nucleotides: TGTGCCAGCAGGATAAGGGCTGACACCGGGGAGCTGTTTTTT.

This clonotype was counted many times. The genes are TRBV20-1 and TRBJ2-5; either TRBD1 or TRBD2 may supply D (5 bases each). Germline CDR1 DFQATT, CDR2 SNEGSKA (reference sequence). The CDR3 is 16 residues long. V gave up 1 base and J gave up 5 bases, with 20 bases separating them. For the CDR3, the DNA is TGCAGTGCTAGAGTTGCAGGGAGAGCTTCAAGGGAGACCCAGTACTTC. Translation: CSARVAGRASRETQYF.

This clonotype was observed many times. The chain links TRBV12-3 or TRBV12-4 to TRBJ2-2; tentatively, D is TRBD2 (6 bases). The V and J ends lost 3 bases and 6 bases respectively, with 20 bases between them. CDR3 length: 17 residues. CDR3 sequence (DNA): TGTGCCAGCAGTTTTTGGCAAGGCGGGATGACGGCCGGGGAGCTGTTTTTT. Translation gives CASSFWQGGMTAGELFF.

This clonotype was seen a handful of times. The chain employs TRBV7-2 and TRBJ2-1; TRBD2 agrees at 9 bases. Germline loops: CDR1 SGHTA, CDR2 FQGNSA. Trimming cost V 6 bases and J 8 bases; bases outside gene matches: 8. The CDR3 is made up of 14 amino acids. CDR3 sequence reads: CASRREGSWDEQFF. The CDR3 coding sequence is TGTGCCAGCAGGCGGGAGGGCAGTTGGGATGAGCAGTTCTTC.

At least ten counts were recorded for this clonotype. The chain employs TRBV20-1 and TRBJ2-1; 9 positions agree with TRBD1. From germline, CDR1 is DFQATT and CDR2 SNEGSKA (reference sequence). J gave up 6 bases and V 6 bases, and 15 bases lay outside the gene matches. The CDR3 is made up of 16 amino acids. CDR3 sequence reads: CSAIKHTGQGSNEQFF. In nucleotides, the CDR3 is TGCAGTGCCATAAAACATACGGGACAGGGTAGCAATGAGCAGTTCTTC.

This clonotype was counted many times. The chain couples TRBV3-1 to TRBJ2-1; D gene unclear. The CDR3 spans 15 residues. V was pared by 0 bases and J by 9 bases, with 15 bases between. Looked up from germline, CDR1 is LGHDT and CDR2 is YNNKEL (reference sequence). The CDR3 region is CASSQDQVSPREQFF. The CDR3 DNA reads TGTGCCAGCAGCCAAGATCAGGTGTCTCCCCGTGAGCAGTTCTTC.

This clonotype was seen at least ten times. The rearrangement uses TRBV20-1 and TRBJ2-7; no clear D gene. Germline loops: CDR1 DFQATT, CDR2 SNEGSKA (reference sequence). The V end was cut by 4 bases, the J end by 8 bases, with 9 bases between. The CDR3 covers 10 residues. CDR3 region: CSANKEKQYF. CDR3 nucleotide sequence: TGCAGTGCTAACAAAGAAAAGCAGTACTTC.

This clonotype was found many times. This chain connects TRBV7-6 to TRBJ1-1, with D perhaps TRBD1 (5 bases). V lost 4 bases, J lost 3 bases, and 12 bases lay in between. The length of the CDR3 is 14 residues. CDR1 is SGHVS and CDR2 is FNYEAQ in the germline V gene. The DNA for the CDR3 is TGTGCCAGCAGCTCAGGGCTTGCGGACACTGAAGCTTTCTTT. This codes for CASSSGLADTEAFF.

This clonotype was seen at least ten times. The J gene is TRBJ1-5, the V gene TRBV4-1, with D unclear. V gave up 1 base and J gave up 4 bases, with 5 bases separating them. The CDR3 length is 13 residues. The germline CDR1 and CDR2 sequences are MGHRA and YSYEKL. CDR3 in amino acids: CASSQVKNQPQHF. The CDR3, as DNA: TGCGCCAGCAGCCAAGTGAAAAATCAGCCCCAGCATTTT.

This clonotype came up many times. The chain links TRBV5-1 to TRBJ1-5; a possible D gene is TRBD1 (6 bases). Trimming took off 4 bases at V and 7 bases at J, with 18 bases between the two ends. In germline, CDR1 is SGHRS, CDR2 YFSETQ. The CDR3 has 15 amino acids. The DNA of the CDR3 is TGCGCCAGCAGCCCATCCACAGGGAACGAACAGCCCCAGCATTTT. Translation gives CASSPSTGNEQPQHF.

This clonotype was detected many times. The chain links TRBV5-1 to TRBJ2-7, with TRBD1 matching over 7 bases. This CDR3 has 16 amino acids. Trimming removed 4 bases from V and 0 bases from J; junction bases left unmatched: 10. Per germline, CDR1 SGHRS and CDR2 YFSETQ. The CDR3 here is CASSNRQGRVSYEQYF. The CDR3 DNA reads as TGCGCCAGCAGCAACAGACAGGGTAGAGTCTCCTACGAGCAGTACTTC.

Many counts were recorded for this clonotype. The rearrangement links TRBV7-2 to TRBJ2-7; D unclear. V lost 5 bases and J lost 0, with 8 bases in between. Germline CDR1 SGHTA, CDR2 FQGNSA. The CDR3 loop spans 13 amino acids. The CDR3 spells CASSPSDSYEQYF. CDR3 DNA: TGTGCCAGCAGCCCATCAGACTCCTACGAGCAGTACTTC.

The chain has TRBV27 and TRBJ1-3; D uncertain. CDR1 and CDR2 (germline): MNHEY, SMNVEV (reference sequence). This CDR3 has 18 residues. Trimming took 5 bases from V and 0 from J, leaving 20 bases between them. CDR3 sequence: CASSPRRILQYSGNTIYF. CDR3 DNA: TGTGCCAGCAGTCCTCGGCGGATCCTCCAATACTCTGGAAACACCATATATTTT.

This clonotype was detected many times. The chain is built from TRBV5-1 and TRBJ2-2; no definite D call. This CDR3 has 13 amino acids. Germline V gives CDR1 SGHRS, CDR2 YFSETQ. V lost 6 bases and J lost 7, with 13 bases in between. CDR3 sequence: CASNPGSGGELFF. The CDR3, as DNA: TGCGCCAGCAACCCCGGTTCTGGCGGGGAGCTGTTTTTT.